This TCR beta chain was captured by sequencing in a study of cytomegalovirus exposure and HLA in healthy donors (TCRdb year 2017). About the investigation overall: In an earlier analysis of roughly 500 of the donors, approximately 260 Gb of sequence data and some 120 million unique TCR beta sequences from 150 million to 200 million T cells were reported. An earlier analysis of around 580 of the donors used high-throughput TCR beta sequencing to judge whether each TCR beta V gene segment behaved as functional or pseudogenic. The study profiled the T cell repertoires of hundreds of subjects by immunosequencing and related them to cytomegalovirus serostatus. A later analysis re-examined previously published TCR beta repertoires from 500 to 700 donors and added high-resolution HLA genotyping to investigate patterns of TCR occurrence. Donor age, sex, ethnicity and CMV serostatus were compiled alongside the repertoire data. The study aimed to test whether cataloging public T cell receptors could reveal signatures of past pathogen exposure. The genetic ancestry cluster associated with self-reported Caucasian donors included 81% of the roughly 360 genotyped donors. Typing coverage differed by locus: A, B, C, DRB1 and DQB1 were typed in roughly 620-640 donors, DQA1 in 522, DPA1 in nearly 610, and DPB1 in 400 to 490. Among about 400 genotyped donors of the cohort, an average of about 220,000 unique TCR beta nucleotide sequences was sequenced per donor, of which roughly 17% were non-productive. Along with the roughly 610-subject first cohort, a separate validation cohort of over a hundred different subjects was used. To predict cytomegalovirus infection status, the study brought together high-throughput TCR immunosequencing, statistical association of individual TCRs with disease status, and machine learning. HLA typing included class I and class II loci at four-digit resolution. Roughly 5 DR-DQ haplotypes were handled as single units for association and clustering, since linkage in the cohort was strong. Rather than drawing on any new phenotypic data, the later analysis identified candidate immune exposures from TCR beta sequences and the way those sequences occurred across donors. A later genetic analysis used genome-wide SNP genotypes for about 60% of the 666 donors, treating that subset as a discovery cohort. All discovery cohort repertoires had been generated on a single sequencing platform. Around 320 gigabases of sequencing data and some 85 million unique TCR sequences were included in an early release covering 500 to 750 HLA-typed donors.

The cohort consisted of 600 to 750 healthy bone marrow donors. Cohort members were all nominally healthy when sampled, although unrecorded immune exposures were likely present. The donor was CMV seropositive and was included in the group of 290 or so seropositive cohort members. Every donor gave a peripheral blood sample, and the peripheral blood mononuclear cells from that sample were used for TCR beta sequencing. Genomic DNA extraction from the blood cell samples was performed with the Qiagen DNeasy Blood Extraction Kit. The method behind the library was the immunoSEQ multiplex PCR assay. A mixture of 60 forward primers for TCR Vbeta segments and 13 reverse primers for TCR Jbeta segments was used in the multiplex PCR. A multiplex PCR assay on genomic DNA amplified the CDR3 region of rearranged TCR beta genes. The amplified TCR beta libraries were sequenced on the Illumina HiSeq System as 87-base-pair reads. The paper's data handling went like this. A later analysis counted about 82 million unique TCR beta chains across the 550 to 800 repertoires, and roughly 11 million of these chains were shared by at least two donors. Raw reads were error-corrected and collapsed into unique sequences by a nearest-neighbor algorithm in which closely related sequences were merged to remove PCR and sequencing errors. Alignment of CDR3 sequences to IMGT reference sequences was used to assign V, D and J gene segments. For a sequence to be retained, a match of at least six nucleotides was required to both a V gene segment and a J gene segment. Rearrangements were called productive when the CDR3 lacked stop codons and stayed in frame with V and J; all others were non-productive. Following IMGT convention, CDR3 was defined as the stretch from the second conserved V-encoded cysteine to the conserved J-encoded phenylalanine. The earlier analysis of some 580 of the donors excluded any sequence lacking an unambiguous match to a single V gene segment. In an earlier analysis of approximately 590 of the donors, a V segment was called functional when productive rearrangements were above 56.7%, and segregating when the standard deviation between donors exceeded 5%. To diagnose cytomegalovirus status from the catalog of TCR beta chain sequences, a statistical classification framework was built. V and J gene assignment, in a later analysis, came from comparing TCR nucleotide sequences with IMGT/GENE-DB human TR gene sequences. Using the TCRdist pipeline, a later analysis assigned CDR3 sequences along with most-parsimonious VDJ recombination scenarios. In a later analysis, every TCR beta chain was defined by the combination of its CDR3 amino acid sequence and its V-gene family, and reads without a unique V-gene family were dropped. In a later analysis, nearly 600 highly shared, low-generation-probability nucleotide sequences were removed to address suspected cross-contamination and a sequencing artifact. A later analysis calculated a clonal expansion index for each public chain from normalized within-repertoire ranks of inferred template counts. Generation probabilities in a later analysis came from a VDJ recombination model fitted to out-of-frame rearrangements, and those results were checked against IGoR. In a later analysis, hypergeometric tests were used to score TCR-TCR, TCR-HLA and TCR-CMV co-occurrence, with a repertoire-size bias correction applied to TCR pairs. A later analysis estimated false discovery rates by permuting HLA or CMV assignments 20 times. In a later analysis, co-occurring TCRs were grouped using DBSCAN, with TCRdist sequence similarity added in when clustering inside HLA-allele-positive subsets. For co-occurrence clustering, repertoires with fewer than 30,000 or more than 120,000 public chains were excluded, along with about five repertoires with anomalous nucleotide sharing. Here the immuneACCESS table is served through TCRdb, limited to in-frame sequences with V and J called. Missing clones are a known gap in these copies; in checked studies unresolved V genes cover under half, and the rest lacks a known reason. That table gives V, J and clone size, and the DNA gave D and trimming. For this sample the table gives around 100,000 clones, of which 76% were detected only once. Under 13% of the sample goes to the ten largest clones.

On the study overall, not on this receptor specifically: The only immune exposure information available for the cohort was CMV serostatus. Linkage disequilibrium might explain the correlated functional status among segregating V segments, but an unknown experimental factor could not be excluded. In a later analysis, HLA-associated TCR beta chains were found to be more clonally expanded and to have lower generation probabilities than equally common non-associated chains. Three of the identified cytomegalovirus-associated TCR beta chains were confirmed in vitro to be specific for cytomegalovirus antigens. A group of highly shared sequence variants was considered likely to be a technical artifact of the sequencing pipeline. Only TCR beta chains were sequenced in this cohort, and the absence of alpha or paired-chain data limited detectable features. While some public TCRs were present in many individuals, most TCR sequences turned up only very rarely across donors. A later genetic analysis associated a missense DCLRE1C variant with V-gene and J-gene trimming of TCR beta chains, and an independent cohort replicated the association. Over 15 rarely observed V segments, including chromosome 9 orphons, were excluded from the earlier analysis of a few hundred of the donors because counts were too low. Compared with the 666-donor mean, donors in an Asian-associated ancestry cluster had fewer N-insertions in productive TCRs, according to a later genetic analysis. In a later analysis, several top co-occurrence clusters were reported to appear linked to parvovirus B19, influenza, CMV and Epstein-Barr virus. In both the original and validation cohorts, the classifier was reported to diagnose cytomegalovirus status with high specificity and sensitivity. In the study, approximately 160 TCR beta chains were listed as associated with cytomegalovirus. Presence/absence analyses assumed roughly uniform sequencing depth across donors, an assumption that may not hold. The authors suggested that the approach could potentially be extended to other disease states and immunological phenotypes. According to a later analysis, TCR association rates differed among HLA loci, with DRB1 alleles showing the most associated TCRs and HLA-C alleles showing the fewest. A further reported finding was that TCR beta sequences accurately predicted the HLA-A and HLA-B alleles for most subjects in the first cohort. Assigning TCR associations to individual alleles was difficult when HLA alleles, especially DR and DQ, strongly co-occurred. Because HLA typing was unavailable for some donors at each locus, only the typed subset was used in association tests. In an earlier analysis of approximately 600 of the donors, most TCR beta V segments were observed in productive rearrangements about 87% or about 30% of the time, broadly matching IMGT annotations. Most CMV-associated TCR beta chains appeared to be HLA-restricted in a later analysis, and the HLA associations seemed to be driven largely by CMV exposure. Specific HLA alleles were associated with 15,000 to 20,000 TCR beta sequences at a false discovery rate of 0.05 in a later analysis.

Comment on this clone: Its target antigen remains unknown. Nothing much larger sits one base from this clone, and base qualities are not available.

Sequenced input: PBMCs. The receptor was derived from a woman between 18 and 30 years old in good health and CMV-seropositive.

The nucleotide sequence is given as TGTGCCAGCAGCTTAAGCAGGATACAGAATCAGCCCCAGCATTTT. This yields the protein CASSLSRIQNQPQHF. This sequence uses TRBV7-2 and TRBJ1-5; the D gene assignment is ambiguous. V is clipped by 2 bases and J by 4 bases, and the sequence between their germline boundaries is 12 bases long. Reading from cysteine to phenylalanine, the CDR3 counts 15 amino acids. The retained sequence is limited to the CDR3, 45 bases, with the frame set at the first base. CDR1 and CDR2, per the germline V gene, are SGHTA and FQGNSA. The full variable domain, with segments outside the CDR3 supplied by the reference TRBV7-2 and TRBJ1-5 proteins, appears as GAGVSQSPSNKVTEKGKDVELRCDPISGHTALYWYRQSLGQGLEFLIYFQGNSAPDKSGLPSDRFSAERTGGSVSTLTIQRTQQEDSAVYLCASSLSRIQNQPQHFGDGTRLSIL.